The 31 T cell receptor beta chains below all came from one sample that was sequenced in a study of shared clonotypes between healthy human individuals. The assay was immunoSEQ multiplex PCR, and TCRdb's table has in-frame clones only and misses some. The table lists about 2.4 million clones, around 90% of them singletons, with under 0.15% in the top ten. Sequencing was performed on naive CD4+ T cells sorted from blood. Stated subset: CD45RA+ positively selected. The receptors were gathered from a man aged 18-30 years in good health.

The chain combines TRBV5-6 with TRBJ2-7; D may be TRBD2 (5 bases). With 5 bases removed from V and 0 bases from J, the gap between germline ends came to 9 bases. This CDR3 spans 13 amino acids. Germline CDR1 and CDR2: SGHDT and YYEEEE. As DNA, the CDR3 is TGTGCCAGCAGGGACTGGAGCTCCTACGAGCAGTACTTC. Translating gives CASRDWSSYEQYF.

This clone came up a few times. The chain employs TRBV5-1 and TRBJ1-3, with D perhaps TRBD1 (6 bases). V lost 3 bases, J lost 4 bases, and 8 bases lay in between. CDR3 size: 13 residues. Looked up from germline, CDR1 is SGHRS and CDR2 is YFSETQ. The CDR3 is CASSSDRGNTIYF. The DNA of the CDR3 is TGCGCCAGCAGCTCAGACAGGGGAAACACCATATATTTT. Complete variable domain (other parts from reference TRBV5-1 and TRBJ1-3): KAGVTQTPRYLIKTRGQQVTLSCSPISGHRSVSWYQQTPGQGLQFLFEYFSETQRNKGNFPGRFSGRQFSNSRSEMNVSTLELGDSALYLCASSSDRGNTIYFGEGSWLTVV.

V usage is TRBV15 and J usage is TRBJ2-1, with unresolved D. V lost 2 bases, J lost 5 bases, and 7 bases lay in between. The CDR3 is 13 amino acids. Germline V gene sequence: CDR1 LNHNV, CDR2 YYDKDF (reference sequence). The CDR3 spells CATSRQGNNEQFF. The CDR3 DNA reads TGTGCCACCAGCAGACAAGGAAACAATGAGCAGTTCTTC.

This sequence joins TRBV9 and TRBJ2-5; a weak D match, TRBD2 (6 bases). Trimming took 4 bases from V and 0 from J, leaving 10 bases between them. Germline assignment: CDR1 SGDLS and CDR2 YYNGEE. The CDR3 runs to 14 residues. CDR3 loop: CASSPRDYQETQYF. For the CDR3, the DNA is TGTGCCAGCAGCCCGAGGGACTACCAAGAGACCCAGTACTTC.

The chain carries TRBV4-1 and TRBJ2-5; TRBD2 matches 12 bases. The CDR3 loop spans 16 amino acids. Per germline, CDR1 MGHRA and CDR2 YSYEKL. The V and J ends lost 0 bases and 3 bases, in that order; junction bases with no gene match: 2. CDR3 protein: CASSQEGLAGKETQYF. Written as DNA, the CDR3 is TGCGCCAGCAGCCAAGAAGGACTAGCGGGGAAAGAGACCCAGTACTTC.

J is TRBJ1-5 and V is TRBV2; 7 nucleotides match TRBD1. The CDR3 is 15 amino acids. Germline-derived CDR1 and CDR2 are SNHLY and FYNNEI. V lost 4 bases, J lost 6 bases, and 9 bases stayed unmatched. CDR3 amino acids: CASSARTGVPQPQHF. The CDR3 region has the DNA TGTGCCAGCAGTGCGAGGACAGGAGTTCCTCAGCCCCAGCATTTT.

The chain has TRBV15 and TRBJ2-2, with TRBD2 identical over 9 bases. V lost 6 bases to trimming and J lost 5 bases; unmatched junction nucleotides: 13. The CDR3 extends over 17 amino acids. Per germline, CDR1 LNHNV and CDR2 YYDKDF (reference sequence). This chain's CDR3 is CATSMTSGPVFTGELFF. DNA of the CDR3: TGTGCCACCAGTATGACTAGCGGACCCGTCTTTACCGGGGAGCTGTTTTTT. Looking up the rest from reference TRBV15 and TRBJ2-2 gives the full variable domain: DAMVIQNPRYQVTQFGKPVTLSCSQTLNHNVMYWYQQKSSQAPKLLFHYYDKDFNNEADTPDNFQSRRPNTSFCFLDIRSPGLGDTAMYLCATSMTSGPVFTGELFFGEGSRLTVL.

The CDR3 protein is CASSSHGGAFYGYTF. CDR3 DNA: TGTGCCAGCAGCTCCCATGGGGGGGCTTTCTATGGCTACACCTTC. This chain connects TRBV6-5 to TRBJ1-2; D may be TRBD1 (6 bases). CDR1 and CDR2 (germline): MNHEY, SVGAGI. V dropped 6 bases and J dropped 4 bases, with 18 bases sitting between them. The CDR3 totals 15 residues.

The chain carries TRBV30 and TRBJ2-3, with 7 bases identical to TRBD1. Germline assignment: CDR1 GTSNPN and CDR2 SVGIG (reference sequence). With 2 bases clipped from V and 5 bases from J, the junction kept 1 base outside the gene matches. The CDR3 totals 12 residues. The DNA for the CDR3 is TGTGCCTGGAGTCGACAGGGAGATACGCAGTATTTT. Translation: CAWSRQGDTQYF. Based on the CDR3 plus reference TRBV30 and TRBJ2-3, the full variable domain is SQTIHQWPATLVQPVGSPLSLECTVEGTSNPNLYWYRQAAGRGLQLLFYSVGIGQISSEVPQNLSASRPQDRQFILSSKKLLLSDSGFYLCAWSRQGDTQYFGPGTRLTVL.

The rearrangement uses TRBV2 and TRBJ1-3; TRBD1 matches 10 bases. In germline, CDR1 is SNHLY, CDR2 FYNNEI. V was clipped by 6 bases and J by 0 bases; unmatched bases: 8. This CDR3 is 17 amino acids long. CDR3 coding DNA: TGTGCCAGCAGCCGGGACAGGGGACCTAACTCTGGAAACACCATATATTTT. This codes for CASSRDRGPNSGNTIYF.

CDR3 sequence: CASTASATGELFF. DNA of the CDR3: TGTGCCAGCACGGCGAGCGCCACCGGGGAGCTGTTTTTT. The chain is built from TRBV6-5 and TRBJ2-2; no clear D gene. The V and J ends lost 7 bases and 4 bases respectively, with 10 bases between them. Germline V lookup: CDR1 MNHEY, CDR2 SVGAGI. This CDR3 has 13 amino acids.

In nucleotides, the CDR3 is TGTGCCAGCACCGGGACTCAGTACGAGCAGTACTTC. This encodes CASTGTQYEQYF. The chain couples TRBV6-1 to TRBJ2-7; perhaps TRBD2 as D (6 bases). V lost 7 bases and J lost 4, with 11 bases in between. This CDR3 has 12 amino acids. Germline V lookup: CDR1 MNHNS, CDR2 SASEGT.

This clone was counted a few times. The chain combines TRBV10-3 with TRBJ1-1; D is ambiguous. There are 14 residues in the CDR3. Trimming shortened V by 0 bases and J by 4 bases, and 9 bases separated the two germline ends. Germline V gives CDR1 ENHRY, CDR2 SYGVKD. The CDR3 here is CAISESTRLTEAFF. The CDR3 DNA reads as TGTGCCATCAGTGAGTCGACGAGACTCACTGAAGCTTTCTTT.

The chain couples TRBV7-3 to TRBJ2-3; 7 bases line up with TRBD1. CDR1 is SGHTA and CDR2 is FQGTGA in the germline V gene. V trimming: 5 bases; J trimming: 1 base; junction bases outside the gene matches: 3. The CDR3 is made up of 14 amino acids. The CDR3 coding sequence is TGTGCCAGCAGCCGCGGACAGGGCACAGATACGCAGTATTTT. Translating it yields CASSRGQGTDTQYF.

The chain links TRBV11-2 to TRBJ1-5; 12 positions match TRBD1. CDR1 is SGHAT, CDR2 FQNNGV, per germline. The V gene end was trimmed by 5 bases and the J gene end by 4 bases; junction bases not matched to a gene: 9. The CDR3 is 17 residues long. The chain's CDR3 is CASSPGQGALGNQPQHF. The CDR3 DNA reads as TGTGCCAGCAGCCCGGGACAGGGGGCGCTGGGTAATCAGCCCCAGCATTTT.

V and J are TRBV5-1 and TRBJ1-1; no clear D. The germline CDR1 and CDR2 sequences are SGHRS and YFSETQ. There are 15 residues in the CDR3. Deletions cut 0 bases from V and 2 bases from J, with 11 bases between. DNA for the CDR3: TGCGCCAGCAGCTTGGAGGCAGGTGCTAACACTGAAGCTTTCTTT. Its protein is CASSLEAGANTEAFF.

Note on this clone: The same CDR3 can be traced to other DNA sequences in this sample. This chain links TRBV7-2 with TRBJ2-7; D ambiguous. The germline CDR1 and CDR2 sequences are SGHTA and FQGNSA. Trimming cost V 5 bases and J 3 bases, with 5 bases left between them. CDR3 length: 11 amino acids. The CDR3 nucleotides are TGTGCCAGCAGCCTCTTCTACGAGCAGTACTTC. Its translation is CASSLFYEQYF.

The rearrangement uses TRBV9 and TRBJ2-5; TRBD1 matches 7 bases. The V segment lost 4 bases and the J segment 1 base; nucleotides outside the gene matches: 10. The CDR3 consists of 16 residues. CDR1 is SGDLS and CDR2 is YYNGEE in the germline V gene. The CDR3 loop reads CASSSRATGLQETQYF. CDR3 coding DNA: TGTGCCAGCAGCTCAAGAGCGACAGGGCTCCAAGAGACCCAGTACTTC.

This sequence joins TRBV21-1 and TRBJ2-5; the table's D call of TRBD2 was not tested on the DNA. TRBV21-1 is flagged as a pseudogene. The CDR3 length is 20 residues. The CDR3 spells CASSKEQGTWWGLRVETQYF. The DNA of the CDR3 is TGTGCCAGCAGCAAAGAGCAGGGAACATGGTGGGGACTAAGAGTGGAGACCCAGTACTTC.

This clone appeared once. This chain connects TRBV19 to TRBJ2-1; 8 bases are a match to TRBD1. The CDR3 length is 15 residues. V lost 4 bases to trimming and J lost 4 bases; unmatched junction nucleotides: 6. Germline assignment: CDR1 LNHDA and CDR2 SQIVND (reference sequence). This CDR3 reads CASSRGQVGYNEQFF. In DNA, the CDR3 is TGTGCCAGTAGTAGGGGACAGGTGGGTTACAATGAGCAGTTCTTC.

CDR3 sequence (DNA): TGTGCCAGCAGCTCCCGGGACAGGGGGCCCGGGGAGCTGTTTTTT. Translating gives CASSSRDRGPGELFF. The rearrangement links TRBV7-2 to TRBJ2-2; 12 positions match TRBD1. The CDR3 covers 15 residues. Germline V lookup: CDR1 SGHTA, CDR2 FQGNSA. V lost 4 bases to trimming and J lost 6 bases; unmatched junction nucleotides: 3.

This chain connects TRBV2 to TRBJ2-3, with D perhaps given as TRBD1 or TRBD2 (5 bases each). This CDR3 has 15 residues. Germline lookup yields CDR1 SNHLY and CDR2 FYNNEI. V lost 5 bases and J lost 1, with 13 bases in between. Here the CDR3 DNA reads TGTGCCAGCAGTCGGGACGGCCTAGGCACAGATACGCAGTATTTT. Translation: CASSRDGLGTDTQYF.

This clone was detected only a few times. The chain carries TRBV27 and TRBJ2-7; 7 bases match TRBD1. Looked up from germline, CDR1 is MNHEY and CDR2 is SMNVEV (reference sequence). J was trimmed by 5 bases and V by 3 bases; bases with no gene match: 4. The CDR3 is made up of 13 amino acids. CDR3 DNA sequence: TGTGCCAGCAGTTTTGAGGGGGCGCACGAGCAGTACTTC. Its translation: CASSFEGAHEQYF.

This clone was seen just once. The chain has TRBV11-2 and TRBJ2-5; possibly TRBD2 for D (5 bases). Germline V gene data show CDR1 as SGHAT and CDR2 as FQNNGV. The CDR3 length is 13 residues. Trimming stripped 1 base from V and 5 bases from J, with 8 bases between. As DNA, the CDR3 is TGTGCCAGCAGCTTAGTGTCGGGGGAGACCCAGTACTTC. It specifies CASSLVSGETQYF.

The DNA for the CDR3 is TGTGCCACCGAGTACTCTGGGGCCAACGTCCTGACTTTC. Its protein is CATEYSGANVLTF. The V call is TRBV6-1, the J call TRBJ2-6; D uncertain. Germline V gives CDR1 MNHNS, CDR2 SASEGT. The CDR3 spans 13 residues. V lost 10 bases, J lost 0 bases, and 7 bases lay in between.

This clone was counted a single time. The chain joins TRBV6-1 to TRBJ1-4, with D maybe TRBD1 (6 bases). Germline loops: CDR1 MNHNS, CDR2 SASEGT. CDR3 length: 13 amino acids. Trimming removed 6 bases at V and 8 bases at J, with 13 bases between. Written as DNA, the CDR3 is TGTGCCAGCAGAGAGGGGGGGGTAGAAAAACTGTTTTTT. Its translation: CASREGGVEKLFF.

The chain joins TRBV7-2 to TRBJ1-6; 9 bases align to TRBD1. The CDR3 consists of 15 residues. In germline, CDR1 is SGHTA, CDR2 FQGNSA. Germline trimming cut 4 bases from V and 7 bases from J; bases unmatched to any gene: 5. CDR3 nucleotide sequence: TGTGCCAGCAGCTATTGGACAGGGGTCAATTCACCCCTCCACTTT. This sequence encodes CASSYWTGVNSPLHF.

V gene TRBV30 combines with J gene TRBJ1-5, with 11 bases that match TRBD1. V shed 3 bases and J 3 bases; nucleotides not matched to a gene: 7. CDR3 length equals 16 residues. Germline V gene sequence: CDR1 GTSNPN, CDR2 SVGIG (reference sequence). As DNA, the CDR3 is TGTGCCTGGAGCTCCGGGACAGGGGGAGTCAATCAGCCCCAGCATTTT. It encodes CAWSSGTGGVNQPQHF. The whole variable domain, filled in from reference TRBV30 and TRBJ1-5, reads SQTIHQWPATLVQPVGSPLSLECTVEGTSNPNLYWYRQAAGRGLQLLFYSVGIGQISSEVPQNLSASRPQDRQFILSSKKLLLSDSGFYLCAWSSGTGGVNQPQHFGDGTRLSIL.

This rearrangement joins TRBV7-6 to TRBJ1-2; the D gene is possibly TRBD1 (6 bases). CDR1 and CDR2 from the germline V gene are SGHVS and FNYEAQ. This CDR3 contains 14 residues. V lost 1 base to trimming and J lost 4 bases, with 10 bases between them. The CDR3 coding sequence is TGTGCCAGCAGCTTAGGCACAGGGTCCTATGGCTACACCTTC. Translation: CASSLGTGSYGYTF.

The J gene is TRBJ2-7, the V gene TRBV7-2, with D perhaps TRBD2 (6 bases). V was cut by 5 bases and J by 0 bases, with 14 bases left in between. Germline V gives CDR1 SGHTA, CDR2 FQGNSA. The CDR3 extends over 15 amino acids. CDR3 loop: CASSTRTGDSYEQYF. In nucleotides, the CDR3 is TGTGCCAGCAGCACTCGGACGGGAGACTCCTACGAGCAGTACTTC.

The chain has TRBV19 and TRBJ2-3; D possibly corresponds to TRBD1 (7 bases). V lost 5 bases, J lost 6 bases, and 15 bases lay in between. The CDR3 length is 14 residues. CDR1 is LNHDA, CDR2 SQIVND, per germline (reference sequence). The CDR3 DNA reads TGTGCCAGTAGTCCTTCAGGGGGGATCGATACGCAGTATTTT. It encodes CASSPSGGIDTQYF.